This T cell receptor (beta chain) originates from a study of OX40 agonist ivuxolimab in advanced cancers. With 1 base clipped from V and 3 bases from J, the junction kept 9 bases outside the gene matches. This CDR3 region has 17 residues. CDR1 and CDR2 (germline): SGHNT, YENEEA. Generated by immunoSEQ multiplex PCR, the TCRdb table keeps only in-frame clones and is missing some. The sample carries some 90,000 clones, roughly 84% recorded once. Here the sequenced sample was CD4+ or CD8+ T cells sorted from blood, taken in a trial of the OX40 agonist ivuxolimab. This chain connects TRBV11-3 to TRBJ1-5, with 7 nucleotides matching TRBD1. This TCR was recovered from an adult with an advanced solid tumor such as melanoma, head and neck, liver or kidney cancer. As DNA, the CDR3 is TGTGCCAGCAGCTTAGCGCTTGGACAGGTTGACAATCAGCCCCAGCATTTT. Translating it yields CASSLALGQVDNQPQHF.